This record covers a single TCR beta chain. Its antigen is still unknown. TCR beta VDJ and CDR3 profiling used genomic DNA as template. A single record per CDR3 protein comes from TCRdb applying MiXCR to the reads. The sample contains some 120,000 distinct CDR3 sequences, approximately 61% of which appear only once. Patients chosen for sequencing had shown CD8+CD57+ cell expansion by flow cytometry. Patients were therapy-naive when their blood was sampled. The germline V gene encodes CDR1 LNHDA and CDR2 SQIVND (reference sequence). The V gene lost 9 bases and the J gene lost 3 bases, with 14 bases spanning the gap. The CDR3 is 13 amino acids. The data were obtained in a study of CD8+CD57+ T cells in acquired aplastic anemia. Study overall: Recorded DNA amounts for sorted CD4+ and CD8+ cells had an average of about 3.5 ug. Study results and limitations: Any difference that existed in CD8+ Simpson's diversity between patients and controls was not significant. Patients and controls shared 25 to 35 CD8+ CDR3 sequences, highly expressed in patients.

The receptor comes from a human donor with aplastic anemia. The chain joins TRBV19 to TRBJ1-1; D remains ambiguous. The sequenced material came from sorted CD4+, CD8+, or CD8+CD57+ T cells (not recorded which) from PBMCs. CDR3 DNA sequence: TGTGCCAGCAAACCCCCGGGCCACACTGAAGCTTTCTTT. Its protein product is CASKPPGHTEAFF. Combining the CDR3 with reference TRBV19 and TRBJ1-1 gives the whole variable domain DGGITQSPKYLFRKEGQNVTLSCEQNLNHDAMYWYRQDPGQGLRLIYYSQIVNDFQKGDIAEGYSVSREKKESFPLTVTSAQKNPTAFYLCASKPPGHTEAFFGQGTRLTVV.